This record looks at one T cell receptor (beta chain) sequence and its context. Germline CDR1 is SGHTA and CDR2 is FQGNSA. CDR3 length: 15 residues. The ends lost 1 base at V and 6 bases at J; junction bases unmatched: 5. The data were obtained in a study of blood T cell repertoires in COVID-19. Study background: COVID-19 samples, acute and convalescent, were from the United States, Italy and Spain. The analysed material was cDNA or gDNA that came from T cells, B-cell-depleted T cells, or PBMCs.

Authors' processing steps: Scientists estimated how many nucleated cells there were by amplifying reference gene primers. TCRdb's copy holds only in-frame clones and misses some; the assay was immunoSEQ multiplex PCR. That table gives V, J and clone size, and the DNA gave D and trimming. Here the sample spans under 200,000 clones, approximately 85% being singletons. This TCR was recovered from a woman older than 75 with acute or convalescent COVID-19. The sample taken for sequencing was peripheral blood. The chain couples TRBV7-2 to TRBJ1-2, with 10 bases identical to TRBD1. Here the CDR3 DNA reads TGTGCCAGCAGCTTAGTCAGACAGGGGGCTGATGGCTACACCTTC. This encodes CASSLVRQGADGYTF. The entire variable domain, with the rest obtained from reference TRBV7-2 and TRBJ1-2, is as follows: GAGVSQSPSNKVTEKGKDVELRCDPISGHTALYWYRQSLGQGLEFLIYFQGNSAPDKSGLPSDRFSAERTGGSVSTLTIQRTQQEDSAVYLCASSLVRQGADGYTFGSGTRLTVV.